Many counts were recorded for the clone carrying this T cell receptor (beta chain). The target antigen is unknown. The data stem from a study of T cell repertoires in cytomegalovirus infection. One entry per CDR3 protein, called by TCRdb with MiXCR from the reads. This table holds some 77,000 distinct CDR3 sequences, 3.7% found once. Whole-study findings and limits: The study found HLA-C-restricted CMV-specific TCR beta clonotypes dominating the ex vivo response.

Germline CDR1 and CDR2: DFQATT and SNEGSKA (reference sequence). The V end was cut by 6 bases, the J end by 2 bases, with 7 bases between. CDR3 length: 11 residues. This chain links TRBV20-1 with TRBJ1-2, with D possibly matching TRBD1 (5 bases). This TCR was sampled from a human donor in good health (CMV status not recorded). Some clones in this sample may be carry-over from other donors' samples. Sequenced sample: PBMCs. CDR3 protein: CSARDNYGYTF. CDR3 DNA sequence: TGCAGTGCAAGGGACAACTATGGCTACACCTTC.